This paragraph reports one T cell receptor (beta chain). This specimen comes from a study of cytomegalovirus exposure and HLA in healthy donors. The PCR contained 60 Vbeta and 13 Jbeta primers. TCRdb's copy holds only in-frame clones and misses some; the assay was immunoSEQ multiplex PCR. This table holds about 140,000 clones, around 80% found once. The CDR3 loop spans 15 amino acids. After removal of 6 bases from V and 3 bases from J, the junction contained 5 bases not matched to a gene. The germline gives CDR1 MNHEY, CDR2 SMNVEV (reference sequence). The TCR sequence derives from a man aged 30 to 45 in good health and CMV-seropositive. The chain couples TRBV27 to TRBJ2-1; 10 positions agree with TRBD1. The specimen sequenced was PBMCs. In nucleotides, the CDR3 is TGTGCCAGCAGCTCTGACAGGGGGCGCTACAATGAGCAGTTCTTC. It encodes CASSSDRGRYNEQFF.